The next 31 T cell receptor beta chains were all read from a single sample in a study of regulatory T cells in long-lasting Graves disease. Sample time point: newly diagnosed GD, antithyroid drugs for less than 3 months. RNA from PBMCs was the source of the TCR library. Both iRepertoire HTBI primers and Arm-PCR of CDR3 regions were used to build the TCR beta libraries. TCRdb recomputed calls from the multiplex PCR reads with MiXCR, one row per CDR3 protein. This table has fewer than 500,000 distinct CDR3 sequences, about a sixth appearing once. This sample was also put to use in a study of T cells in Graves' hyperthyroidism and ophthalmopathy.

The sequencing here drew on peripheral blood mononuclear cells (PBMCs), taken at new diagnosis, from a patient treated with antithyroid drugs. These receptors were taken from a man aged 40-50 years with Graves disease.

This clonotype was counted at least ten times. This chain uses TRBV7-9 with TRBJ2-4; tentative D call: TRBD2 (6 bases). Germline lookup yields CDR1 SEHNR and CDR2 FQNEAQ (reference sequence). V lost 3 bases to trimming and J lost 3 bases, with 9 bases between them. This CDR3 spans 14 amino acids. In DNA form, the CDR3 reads TGTGCCAGCAGCTTCGGGGGTCGCAAAAACATTCAGTACTTC. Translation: CASSFGGRKNIQYF.

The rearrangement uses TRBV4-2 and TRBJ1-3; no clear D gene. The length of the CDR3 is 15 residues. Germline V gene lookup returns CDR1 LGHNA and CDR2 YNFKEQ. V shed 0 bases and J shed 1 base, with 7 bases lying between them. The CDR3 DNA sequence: TGTGCCAGCAGCCAAGATTGGGGTTCTGGAAACACCATATATTTT. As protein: CASSQDWGSGNTIYF.

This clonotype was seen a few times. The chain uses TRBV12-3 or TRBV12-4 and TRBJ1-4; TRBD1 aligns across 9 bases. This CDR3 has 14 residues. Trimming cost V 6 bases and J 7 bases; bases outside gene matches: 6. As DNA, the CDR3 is TGTGCCAGCAGCTCGACAGGGGGAGTTGAAAAACTGTTTTTT. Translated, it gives CASSSTGGVEKLFF.

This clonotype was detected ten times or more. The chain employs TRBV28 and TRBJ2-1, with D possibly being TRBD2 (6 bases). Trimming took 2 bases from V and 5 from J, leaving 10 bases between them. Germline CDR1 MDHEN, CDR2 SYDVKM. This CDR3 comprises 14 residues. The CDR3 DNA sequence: TGTGCCAGCAGTTTAGGACTATTCAACAATGAGCAGTTCTTC. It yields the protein CASSLGLFNNEQFF.

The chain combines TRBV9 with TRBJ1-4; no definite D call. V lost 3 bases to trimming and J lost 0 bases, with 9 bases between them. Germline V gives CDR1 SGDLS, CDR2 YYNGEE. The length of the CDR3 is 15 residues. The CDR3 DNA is TGTGCCAGCAGCGGCCTGTACGCAACTAATGAAAAACTGTTTTTT. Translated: CASSGLYATNEKLFF. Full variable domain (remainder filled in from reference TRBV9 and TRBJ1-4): DSGVTQTPKHLITATGQRVTLRCSPRSGDLSVYWYQQSLDQGLQFLIQYYNGEERAKGNILERFSAQQFPDLHSELNLSSLELGDSALYFCASSGLYATNEKLFFGSGTQLSVL.

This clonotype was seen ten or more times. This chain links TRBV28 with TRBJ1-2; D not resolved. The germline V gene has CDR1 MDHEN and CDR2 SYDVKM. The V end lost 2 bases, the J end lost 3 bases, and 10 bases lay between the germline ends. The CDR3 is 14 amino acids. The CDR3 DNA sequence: TGTGCCAGCAGTTTAGGGCGATCCGACTATGGCTACACCTTC. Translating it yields CASSLGRSDYGYTF.

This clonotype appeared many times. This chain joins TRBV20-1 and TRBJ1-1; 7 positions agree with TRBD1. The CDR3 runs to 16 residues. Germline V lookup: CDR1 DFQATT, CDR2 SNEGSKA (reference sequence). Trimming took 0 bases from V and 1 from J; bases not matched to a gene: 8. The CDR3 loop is CSARDLEGAGNTEAFF. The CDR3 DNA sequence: TGCAGTGCTAGAGATTTGGAGGGGGCGGGGAACACTGAAGCTTTCTTT.

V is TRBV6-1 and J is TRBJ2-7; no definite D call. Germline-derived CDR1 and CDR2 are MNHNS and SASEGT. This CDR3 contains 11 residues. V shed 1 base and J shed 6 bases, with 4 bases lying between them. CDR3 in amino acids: CASSEEGEQYF. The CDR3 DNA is TGTGCCAGCAGTGAAGAGGGCGAGCAGTACTTC.

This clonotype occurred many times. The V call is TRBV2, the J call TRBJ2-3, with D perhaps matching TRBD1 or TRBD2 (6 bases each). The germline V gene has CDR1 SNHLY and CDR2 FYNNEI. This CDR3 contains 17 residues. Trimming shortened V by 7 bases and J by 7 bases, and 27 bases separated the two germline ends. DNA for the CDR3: TGTGCCAGCAAGGGGGTGTTGGGCGGGACCGCCAGACATACGCAGTATTTT. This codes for CASKGVLGGTARHTQYF.

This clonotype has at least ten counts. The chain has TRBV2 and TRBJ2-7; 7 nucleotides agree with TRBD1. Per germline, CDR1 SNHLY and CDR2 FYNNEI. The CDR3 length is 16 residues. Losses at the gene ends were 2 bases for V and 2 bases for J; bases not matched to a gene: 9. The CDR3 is CASSEKLGTVPYEQYF. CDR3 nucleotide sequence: TGTGCCAGCAGTGAAAAGTTGGGGACAGTACCCTACGAGCAGTACTTC.

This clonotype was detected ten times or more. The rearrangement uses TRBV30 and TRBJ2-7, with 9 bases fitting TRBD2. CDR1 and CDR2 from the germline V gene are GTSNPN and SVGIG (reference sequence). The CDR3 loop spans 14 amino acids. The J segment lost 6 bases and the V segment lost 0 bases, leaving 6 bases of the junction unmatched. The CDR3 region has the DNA TGTGCCTGGAGTGTACTAGCGGGCGGAGGCGAGCAGTACTTC. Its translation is CAWSVLAGGGEQYF.

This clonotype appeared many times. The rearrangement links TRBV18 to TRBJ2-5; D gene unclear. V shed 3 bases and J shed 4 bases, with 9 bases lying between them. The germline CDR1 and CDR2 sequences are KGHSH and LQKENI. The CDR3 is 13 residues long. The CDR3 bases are TGTGCCAGCTCACCGATATTGGGAGAGACCCAGTACTTC. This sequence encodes CASSPILGETQYF.

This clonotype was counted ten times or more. CDR3 region: CAWSTGGSPLHF. For the CDR3, the DNA is TGTGCCTGGAGTACAGGGGGATCACCCCTCCACTTT. The rearrangement links TRBV30 to TRBJ1-6, with TRBD1 matching over 8 bases. The germline gives CDR1 GTSNPN, CDR2 SVGIG (reference sequence). The V gene end was trimmed by 2 bases and the J gene end by 10 bases; junction bases not matched to a gene: 1. CDR3 length: 12 amino acids.

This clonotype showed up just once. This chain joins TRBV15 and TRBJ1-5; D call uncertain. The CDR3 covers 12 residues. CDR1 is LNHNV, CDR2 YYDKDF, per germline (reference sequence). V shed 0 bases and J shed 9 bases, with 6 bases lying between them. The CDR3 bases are TGTGCCACCAGCAGAGAGCCGGGGCCCCAGCATTTT. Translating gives CATSREPGPQHF.

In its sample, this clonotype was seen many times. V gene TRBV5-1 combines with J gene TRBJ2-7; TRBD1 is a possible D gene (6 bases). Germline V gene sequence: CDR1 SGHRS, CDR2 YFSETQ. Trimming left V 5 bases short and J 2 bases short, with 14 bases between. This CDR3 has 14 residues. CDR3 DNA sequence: TGCGCCAGCAGTCCCCGGCAGGGGACCTACGAGCAGTACTTC. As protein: CASSPRQGTYEQYF.

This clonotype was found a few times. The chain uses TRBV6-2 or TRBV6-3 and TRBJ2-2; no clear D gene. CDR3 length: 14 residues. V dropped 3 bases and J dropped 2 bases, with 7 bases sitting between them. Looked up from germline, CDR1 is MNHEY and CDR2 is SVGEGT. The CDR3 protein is CASSYSPNTGELFF. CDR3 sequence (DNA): TGTGCCAGCAGTTATAGCCCCAACACCGGGGAGCTGTTTTTT.

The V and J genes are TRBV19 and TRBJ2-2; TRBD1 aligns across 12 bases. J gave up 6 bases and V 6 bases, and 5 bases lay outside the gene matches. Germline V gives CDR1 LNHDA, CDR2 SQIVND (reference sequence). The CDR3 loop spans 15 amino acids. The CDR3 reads CASRGQGALAGELFF. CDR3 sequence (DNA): TGTGCCAGTAGGGGACAGGGGGCTCTCGCCGGGGAGCTGTTTTTT.

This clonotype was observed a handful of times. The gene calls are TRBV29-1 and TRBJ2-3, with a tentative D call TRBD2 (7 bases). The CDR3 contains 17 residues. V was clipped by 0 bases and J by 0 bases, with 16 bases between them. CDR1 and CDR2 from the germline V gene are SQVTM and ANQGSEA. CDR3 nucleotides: TGCAGCGTTGAAGACCCCTGGGAGGGGGGTAGCACAGATACGCAGTATTTT. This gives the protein CSVEDPWEGGSTDTQYF.

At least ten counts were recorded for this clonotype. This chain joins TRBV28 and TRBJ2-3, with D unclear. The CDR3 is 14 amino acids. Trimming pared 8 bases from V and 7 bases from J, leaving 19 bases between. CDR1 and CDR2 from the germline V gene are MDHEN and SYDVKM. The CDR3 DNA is TGTGCCAGCGAAACGATCAAGACCAGGCATACGCAGTATTTT. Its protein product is CASETIKTRHTQYF.

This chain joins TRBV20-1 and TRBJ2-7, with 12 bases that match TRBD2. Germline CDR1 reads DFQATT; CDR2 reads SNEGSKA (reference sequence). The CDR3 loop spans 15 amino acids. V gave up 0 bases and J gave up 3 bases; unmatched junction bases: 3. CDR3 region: CSARDTSGRFYEQYF. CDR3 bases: TGCAGTGCTAGAGATACTAGCGGGAGGTTCTACGAGCAGTACTTC.

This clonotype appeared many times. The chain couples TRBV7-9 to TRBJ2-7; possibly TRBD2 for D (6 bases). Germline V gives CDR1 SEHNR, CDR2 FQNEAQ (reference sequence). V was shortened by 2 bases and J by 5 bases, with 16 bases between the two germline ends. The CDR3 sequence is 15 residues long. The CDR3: CASSLIGGMVDEQYF. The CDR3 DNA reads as TGTGCCAGCAGCTTAATTGGCGGGATGGTCGACGAGCAGTACTTC.

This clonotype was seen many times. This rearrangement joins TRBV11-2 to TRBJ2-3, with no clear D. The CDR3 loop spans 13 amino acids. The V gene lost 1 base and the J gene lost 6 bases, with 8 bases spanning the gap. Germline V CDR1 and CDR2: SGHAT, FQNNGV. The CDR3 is CASSLASRDTQYF. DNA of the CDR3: TGTGCCAGCAGCTTAGCGTCAAGGGATACGCAGTATTTT. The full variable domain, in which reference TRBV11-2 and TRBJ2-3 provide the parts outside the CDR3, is EAGVAQSPRYKIIEKRQSVAFWCNPISGHATLYWYQQILGQGPKLLIQFQNNGVVDDSQLPKDRFSAERLKGVDSTLKIQPAKLEDSAVYLCASSLASRDTQYFGPGTRLTVL.

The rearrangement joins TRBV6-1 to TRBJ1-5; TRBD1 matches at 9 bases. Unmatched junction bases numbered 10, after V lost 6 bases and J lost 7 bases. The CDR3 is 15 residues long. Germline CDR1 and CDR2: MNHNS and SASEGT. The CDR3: CASRMGTGFRQPQHF. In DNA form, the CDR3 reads TGTGCCAGCAGAATGGGGACAGGGTTTCGGCAGCCCCAGCATTTT.

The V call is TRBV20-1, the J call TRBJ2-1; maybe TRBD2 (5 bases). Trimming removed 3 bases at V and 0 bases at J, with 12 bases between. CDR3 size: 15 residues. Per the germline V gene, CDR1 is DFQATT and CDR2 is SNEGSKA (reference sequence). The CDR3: CSARRGQVSYNEQFF. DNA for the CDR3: TGCAGTGCTAGGCGCGGGCAAGTCTCCTACAATGAGCAGTTCTTC.

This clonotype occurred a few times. As DNA, the CDR3 is TGTGCCAGCAGCGAGACTAGCGGAACAGATACGCAGTATTTT. Amino acids: CASSETSGTDTQYF. The chain recombines TRBV9 with TRBJ2-3, with TRBD2 matching over 9 bases. The CDR3 contains 14 residues. Germline CDR1 SGDLS, CDR2 YYNGEE. Germline trimming cut 3 bases from V and 3 bases from J; bases unmatched to any gene: 2.

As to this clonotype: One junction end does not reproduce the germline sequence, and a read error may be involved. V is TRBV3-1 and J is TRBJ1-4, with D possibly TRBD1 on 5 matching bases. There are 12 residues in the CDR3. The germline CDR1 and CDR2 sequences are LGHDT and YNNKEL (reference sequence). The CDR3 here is CASSSSGEKLLF. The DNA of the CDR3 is TGTGCCAGCAGCTCATCGGGGGAAAAACTGCTTTTT.

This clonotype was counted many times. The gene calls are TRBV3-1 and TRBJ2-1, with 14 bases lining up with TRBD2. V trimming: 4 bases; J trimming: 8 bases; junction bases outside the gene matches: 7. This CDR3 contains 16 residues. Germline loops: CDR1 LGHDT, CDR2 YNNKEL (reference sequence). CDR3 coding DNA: TGTGCCAGCAGCCGCACCGGGACTAGCGGGAGTCATGAGCAGTTCTTC. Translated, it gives CASSRTGTSGSHEQFF.

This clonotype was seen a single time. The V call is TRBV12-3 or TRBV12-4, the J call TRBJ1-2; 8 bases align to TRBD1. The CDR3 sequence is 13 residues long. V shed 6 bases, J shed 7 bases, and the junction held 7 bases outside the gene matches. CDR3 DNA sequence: TGTGCCAGCAGCCTAACAGGGGGAGGTGGCTACACCTTC. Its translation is CASSLTGGGGYTF.

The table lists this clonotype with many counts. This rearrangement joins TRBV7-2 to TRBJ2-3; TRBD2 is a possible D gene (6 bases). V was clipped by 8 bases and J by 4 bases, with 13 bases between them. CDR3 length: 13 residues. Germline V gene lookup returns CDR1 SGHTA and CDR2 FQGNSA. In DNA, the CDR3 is TGTGCCAGCGCCTCCGGGAGCGCAGATACGCAGTATTTT. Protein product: CASASGSADTQYF.

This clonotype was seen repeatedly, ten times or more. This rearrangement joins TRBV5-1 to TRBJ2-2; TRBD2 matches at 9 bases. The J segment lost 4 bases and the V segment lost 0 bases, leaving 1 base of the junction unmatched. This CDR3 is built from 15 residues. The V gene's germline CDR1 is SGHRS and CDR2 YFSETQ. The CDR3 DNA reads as TGCGCCAGCAGCTTGGCTAGCGGGGTCACCGGGGAGCTGTTTTTT. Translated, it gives CASSLASGVTGELFF.

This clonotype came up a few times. CDR3 residues: CASSRLQGAVSSPLHF. CDR3 nucleotides: TGTGCCAGTAGTCGACTACAGGGGGCTGTGAGTTCACCCCTCCACTTT. J is TRBJ1-6 and V is TRBV19; 9 bases match TRBD1. The CDR3 spans 16 residues. V was pared by 5 bases and J by 9 bases, with 11 bases of the junction left unmatched. Germline lookup yields CDR1 LNHDA and CDR2 SQIVND (reference sequence). The full variable domain, rest sourced from reference TRBV19 and TRBJ1-6, is DGGITQSPKYLFRKEGQNVTLSCEQNLNHDAMYWYRQDPGQGLRLIYYSQIVNDFQKGDIAEGYSVSREKKESFPLTVTSAQKNPTAFYLCASSRLQGAVSSPLHFGNGTRLTVT.